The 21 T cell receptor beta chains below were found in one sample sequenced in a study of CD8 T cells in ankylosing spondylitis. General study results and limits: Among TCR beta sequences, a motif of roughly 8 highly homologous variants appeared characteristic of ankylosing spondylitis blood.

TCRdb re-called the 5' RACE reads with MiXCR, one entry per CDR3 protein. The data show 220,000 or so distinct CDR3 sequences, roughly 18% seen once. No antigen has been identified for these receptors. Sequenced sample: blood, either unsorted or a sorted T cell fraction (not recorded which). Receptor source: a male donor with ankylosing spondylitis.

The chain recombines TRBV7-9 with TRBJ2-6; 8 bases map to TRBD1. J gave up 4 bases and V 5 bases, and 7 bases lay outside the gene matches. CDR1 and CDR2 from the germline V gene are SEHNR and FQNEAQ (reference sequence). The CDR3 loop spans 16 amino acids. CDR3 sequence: CASSPHWDRGANVLTF. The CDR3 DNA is TGTGCCAGCAGCCCCCATTGGGACAGGGGGGCCAACGTCCTGACTTTC. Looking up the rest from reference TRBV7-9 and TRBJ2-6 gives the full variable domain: DTGVSQNPRHKITKRGQNVTFRCDPISEHNRLYWYRQTLGQGPEFLTYFQNEAQLEKSRLLSDRFSAERPKGSFSTLEIQRTEQGDSAMYLCASSPHWDRGANVLTFGAGSRLTVL.

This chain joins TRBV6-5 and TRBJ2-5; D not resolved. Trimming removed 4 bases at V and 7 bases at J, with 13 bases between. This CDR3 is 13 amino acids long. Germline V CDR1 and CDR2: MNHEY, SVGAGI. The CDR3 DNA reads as TGTGCCAGCAGTTCTCCGGGCTCAATGACCCAGTACTTC. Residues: CASSSPGSMTQYF.

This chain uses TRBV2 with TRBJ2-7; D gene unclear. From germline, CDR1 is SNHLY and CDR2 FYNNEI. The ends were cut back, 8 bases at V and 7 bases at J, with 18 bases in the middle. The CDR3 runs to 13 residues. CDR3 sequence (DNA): TGTGCCAGCCTTGAGGACGGAGTTAATGAGCAGTACTTC. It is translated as CASLEDGVNEQYF.

The CDR3 here is CASSQEGWDNEQFF. CDR3 nucleotides: TGCGCCAGCAGCCAAGAAGGTTGGGACAATGAGCAGTTCTTC. The chain combines TRBV4-1 with TRBJ2-1, with D uncertain. The V and J ends lost 0 bases and 5 bases respectively, with 8 bases between them. Germline V CDR1 and CDR2: MGHRA, YSYEKL. This CDR3 is 14 amino acids long.

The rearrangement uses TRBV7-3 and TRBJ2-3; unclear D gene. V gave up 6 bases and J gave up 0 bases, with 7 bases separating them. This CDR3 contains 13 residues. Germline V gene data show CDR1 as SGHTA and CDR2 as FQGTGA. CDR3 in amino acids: CASRSSSTDTQYF. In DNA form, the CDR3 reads TGTGCCAGCAGGTCCTCTAGCACAGATACGCAGTATTTT.

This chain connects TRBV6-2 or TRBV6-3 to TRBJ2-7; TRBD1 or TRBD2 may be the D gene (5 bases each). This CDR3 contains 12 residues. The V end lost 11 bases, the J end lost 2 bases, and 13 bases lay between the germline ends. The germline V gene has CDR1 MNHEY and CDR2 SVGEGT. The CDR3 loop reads CASGHPTYEQYF. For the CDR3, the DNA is TGTGCCTCGGGGCACCCAACCTACGAGCAGTACTTC.

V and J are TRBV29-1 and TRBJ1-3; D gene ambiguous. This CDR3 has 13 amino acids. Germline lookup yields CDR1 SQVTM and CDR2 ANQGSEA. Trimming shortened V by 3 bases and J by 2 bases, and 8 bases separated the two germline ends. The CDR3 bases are TGCAGCGTTGATCTCGGAACTGGAAACACCATATATTTT. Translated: CSVDLGTGNTIYF.

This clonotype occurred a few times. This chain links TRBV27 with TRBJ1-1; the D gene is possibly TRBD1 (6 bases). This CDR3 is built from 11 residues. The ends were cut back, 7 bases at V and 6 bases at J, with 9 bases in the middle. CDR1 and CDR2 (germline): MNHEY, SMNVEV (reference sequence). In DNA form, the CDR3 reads TGTGCCAGCAAAACAGGGCCTGAAGCTTTCTTT. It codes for CASKTGPEAFF.

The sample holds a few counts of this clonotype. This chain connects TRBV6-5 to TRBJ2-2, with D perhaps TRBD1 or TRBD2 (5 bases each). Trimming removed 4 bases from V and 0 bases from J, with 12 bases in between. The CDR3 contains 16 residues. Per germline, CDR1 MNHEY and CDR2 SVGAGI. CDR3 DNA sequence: TGTGCCAGCAGTTCCGGTGGGGGACCGAACACCGGGGAGCTGTTTTTT. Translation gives CASSSGGGPNTGELFF.

The CDR3 bases are TGTGCCAGCAGTCCATCCCCGGGACTAGGTAACTCCTACGAGCAGTACTTC. The encoded protein is CASSPSPGLGNSYEQYF. The chain combines TRBV12-3 or TRBV12-4 with TRBJ2-7, with 8 bases identical to TRBD2. There are 17 residues in the CDR3. Germline trimming cut 5 bases from V and 0 bases from J; bases unmatched to any gene: 12.

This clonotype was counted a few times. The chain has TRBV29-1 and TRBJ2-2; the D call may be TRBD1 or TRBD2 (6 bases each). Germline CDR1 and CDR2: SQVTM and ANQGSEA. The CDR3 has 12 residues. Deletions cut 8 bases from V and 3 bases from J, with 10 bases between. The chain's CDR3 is CSSRGDTGELFF. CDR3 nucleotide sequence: TGCAGCTCAAGGGGGGACACCGGGGAGCTGTTTTTT.

CDR3 protein: CASSYWDTLSSYEQYF. In DNA form, the CDR3 reads TGTGCCAGCAGTTATTGGGACACCCTGAGTTCCTACGAGCAGTACTTC. This chain links TRBV6-2 or TRBV6-3 with TRBJ2-7, with a weak D call TRBD1 (6 bases). The germline CDR1 and CDR2 sequences are MNHEY and SVGEGT. The length of the CDR3 is 16 residues. V dropped 3 bases and J dropped 1 base, with 16 bases sitting between them.

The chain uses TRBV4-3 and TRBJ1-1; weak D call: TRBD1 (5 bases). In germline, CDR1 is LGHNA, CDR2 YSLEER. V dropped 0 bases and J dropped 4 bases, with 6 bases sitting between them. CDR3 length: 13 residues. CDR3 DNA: TGCGCCAGCAGCCAAGATAGGGGCACTGAAGCTTTCTTT. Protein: CASSQDRGTEAFF.

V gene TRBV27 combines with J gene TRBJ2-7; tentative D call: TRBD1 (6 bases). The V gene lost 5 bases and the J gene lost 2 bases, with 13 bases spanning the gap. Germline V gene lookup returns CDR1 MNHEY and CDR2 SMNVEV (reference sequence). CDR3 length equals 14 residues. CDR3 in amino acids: CASSAQGSPYEQYF. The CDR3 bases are TGTGCCAGCAGTGCCCAGGGGTCCCCCTACGAGCAGTACTTC.

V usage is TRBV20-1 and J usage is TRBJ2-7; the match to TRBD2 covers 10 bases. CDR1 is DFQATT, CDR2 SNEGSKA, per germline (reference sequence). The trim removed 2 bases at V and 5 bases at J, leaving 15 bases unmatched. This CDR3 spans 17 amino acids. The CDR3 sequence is CSARPPLSGRFAHEQYF. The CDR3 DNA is TGCAGTGCTAGACCCCCCCTTAGCGGGAGGTTTGCCCACGAGCAGTACTTC.

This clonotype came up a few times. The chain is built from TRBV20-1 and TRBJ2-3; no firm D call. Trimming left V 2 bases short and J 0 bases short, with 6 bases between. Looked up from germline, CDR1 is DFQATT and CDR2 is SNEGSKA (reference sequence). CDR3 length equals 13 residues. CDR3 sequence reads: CSARHWSTDTQYF. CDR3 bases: TGCAGTGCTAGACACTGGAGCACAGATACGCAGTATTTT.

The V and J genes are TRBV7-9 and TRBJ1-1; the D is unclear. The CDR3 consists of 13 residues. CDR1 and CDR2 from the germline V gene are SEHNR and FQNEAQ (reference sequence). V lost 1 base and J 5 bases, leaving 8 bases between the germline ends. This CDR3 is CASSLESATEAFF. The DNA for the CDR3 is TGTGCCAGCAGCTTAGAAAGCGCGACTGAAGCTTTCTTT.

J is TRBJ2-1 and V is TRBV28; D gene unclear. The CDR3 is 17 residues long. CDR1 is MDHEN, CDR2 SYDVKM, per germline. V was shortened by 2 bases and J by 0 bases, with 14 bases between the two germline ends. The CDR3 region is CASSLGLGLGSYNEQFF. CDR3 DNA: TGTGCCAGCAGTTTAGGGCTGGGTCTGGGCTCCTACAATGAGCAGTTCTTC. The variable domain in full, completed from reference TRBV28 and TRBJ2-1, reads DVKVTQSSRYLVKRTGEKVFLECVQDMDHENMFWYRQDPGLGLRLIYFSYDVKMKEKGDIPEGYSVSREKKERFSLILESASTNQTSMYLCASSLGLGLGSYNEQFFGPGTRLTVL.

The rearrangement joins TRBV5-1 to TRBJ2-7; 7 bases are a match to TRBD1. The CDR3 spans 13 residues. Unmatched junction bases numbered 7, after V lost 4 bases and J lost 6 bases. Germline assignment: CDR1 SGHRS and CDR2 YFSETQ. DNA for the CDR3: TGCGCCAGCAGCCTTACAGGGGCGCTCGAGCAGTACTTC. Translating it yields CASSLTGALEQYF.

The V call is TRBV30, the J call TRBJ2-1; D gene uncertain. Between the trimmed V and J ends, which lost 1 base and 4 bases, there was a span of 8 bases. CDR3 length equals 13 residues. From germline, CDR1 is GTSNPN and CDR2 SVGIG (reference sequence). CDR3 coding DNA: TGTGCCTGGAGTGCGGCCCCTTACAATGAGCAGTTCTTC. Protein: CAWSAAPYNEQFF.

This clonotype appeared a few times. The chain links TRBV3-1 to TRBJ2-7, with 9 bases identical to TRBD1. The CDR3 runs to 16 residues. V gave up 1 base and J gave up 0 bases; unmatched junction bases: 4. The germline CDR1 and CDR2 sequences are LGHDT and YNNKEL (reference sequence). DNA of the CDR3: TGTGCCAGCAGCCAAGTTAGGGACAGGGCCTCCTACGAGCAGTACTTC. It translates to CASSQVRDRASYEQYF.